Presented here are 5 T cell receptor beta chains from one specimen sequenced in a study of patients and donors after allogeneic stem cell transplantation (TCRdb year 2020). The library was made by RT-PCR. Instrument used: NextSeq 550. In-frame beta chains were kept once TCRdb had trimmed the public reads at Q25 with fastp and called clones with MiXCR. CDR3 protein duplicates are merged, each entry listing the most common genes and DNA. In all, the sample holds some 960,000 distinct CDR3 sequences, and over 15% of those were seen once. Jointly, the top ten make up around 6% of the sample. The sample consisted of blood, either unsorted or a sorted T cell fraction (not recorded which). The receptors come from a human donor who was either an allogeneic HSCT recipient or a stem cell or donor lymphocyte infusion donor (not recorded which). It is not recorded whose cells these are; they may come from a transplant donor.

The CDR3 region has the DNA TGCAGCGTTGTCGGTCAGATCTATGGCTACACCTTC. Translated: CSVVGQIYGYTF. V is TRBV29-1 and J is TRBJ1-2, with D uncertain. CDR3 size: 12 residues. Deletions cut 4 bases from V and 4 bases from J, with 10 bases between. Germline V gene data show CDR1 as SQVTM and CDR2 as ANQGSEA. Full variable domain (rest looked up from reference TRBV29-1 and TRBJ1-2): SAVISQKPSRDICQRGTSLTIQCQVDSQVTMMFWYRQQPGQSLTLIATANQGSEATYESGFVIDKFPISRPNLTFSTLTVSNMSPEDSSIYLCSVVGQIYGYTFGSGTRLTVV.

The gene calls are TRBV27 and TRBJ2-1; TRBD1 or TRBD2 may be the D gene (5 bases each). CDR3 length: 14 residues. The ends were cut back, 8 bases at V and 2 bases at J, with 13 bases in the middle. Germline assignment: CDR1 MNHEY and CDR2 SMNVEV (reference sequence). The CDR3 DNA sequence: TGTGCCAGCGGCCTGTCGGGGCCCTACAATGAGCAGTTCTTC. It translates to CASGLSGPYNEQFF.

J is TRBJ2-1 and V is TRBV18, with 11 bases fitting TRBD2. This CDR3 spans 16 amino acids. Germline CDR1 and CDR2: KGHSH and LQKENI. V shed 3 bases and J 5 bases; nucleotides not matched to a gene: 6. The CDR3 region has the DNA TGTGCCAGCTCACCTCTCCCTAGCGGGGGGAACAATGAGCAGTTCTTC. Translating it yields CASSPLPSGGNNEQFF.

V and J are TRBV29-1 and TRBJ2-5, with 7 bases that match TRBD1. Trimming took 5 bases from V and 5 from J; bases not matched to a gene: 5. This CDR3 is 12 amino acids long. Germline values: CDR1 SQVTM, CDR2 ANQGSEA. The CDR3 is CSVTGAGETQYF. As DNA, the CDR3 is TGCAGCGTTACAGGGGCCGGGGAGACCCAGTACTTC. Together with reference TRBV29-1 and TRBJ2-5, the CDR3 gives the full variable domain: SAVISQKPSRDICQRGTSLTIQCQVDSQVTMMFWYRQQPGQSLTLIATANQGSEATYESGFVIDKFPISRPNLTFSTLTVSNMSPEDSSIYLCSVTGAGETQYFGPGTRLLVL.

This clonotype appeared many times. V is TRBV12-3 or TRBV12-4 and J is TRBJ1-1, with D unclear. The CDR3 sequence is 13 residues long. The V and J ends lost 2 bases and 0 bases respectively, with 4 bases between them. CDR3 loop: CASSLMVNTEAFF. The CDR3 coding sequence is TGTGCCAGCAGTTTAATGGTGAACACTGAAGCTTTCTTT.